The 24 T cell receptor beta chains below all came from one sample that was sequenced in a study of cytomegalovirus exposure and HLA in healthy donors. Primers: 60 Vbeta forward and 13 Jbeta reverse. Here immunoSEQ multiplex PCR was the method, and the copy in TCRdb shows in-frame clones only, minus some. The sample includes about 160,000 clones, 82% of them seen just once. Sequencing was carried out using PBMCs. These receptors were collected from a girl aged 2-15 years in good health and CMV-seropositive.

The chain has TRBV11-2 and TRBJ2-3, with 10 bases lining up with TRBD1. The CDR3 is 17 amino acids. V dropped 5 bases and J dropped 0; count of bases not matched to a gene: 8. Germline V gene lookup returns CDR1 SGHAT and CDR2 FQNNGV. CDR3 loop: CASSPWTGGFSTDTQYF. CDR3 sequence (DNA): TGTGCCAGCAGCCCCTGGACAGGGGGGTTCAGCACAGATACGCAGTATTTT.

This chain uses TRBV6-1 with TRBJ2-3; 10 positions agree with TRBD2. The J segment lost 0 bases and the V segment lost 4 bases, leaving 7 bases of the junction unmatched. This CDR3 has 17 residues. The germline V gene has CDR1 MNHNS and CDR2 SASEGT. The DNA for the CDR3 is TGTGCCAGCAGTGCCTCATGGACTAGCGGAAGCACAGATACGCAGTATTTT. This codes for CASSASWTSGSTDTQYF.

V usage is TRBV5-1 and J usage is TRBJ2-1; 11 bases agree with TRBD2. Germline-derived CDR1 and CDR2 are SGHRS and YFSETQ. With V trimmed by 4 bases and J by 8 bases, 8 bases remained unmatched. The CDR3 is 15 residues long. The CDR3, as DNA: TGCGCCAGCAGCACACCTAGCGGGAGGCGGTATGAGCAGTTCTTC. It is translated as CASSTPSGRRYEQFF.

V usage is TRBV7-9 and J usage is TRBJ2-7; tentatively, D is TRBD1 (5 bases). From germline, CDR1 is SEHNR and CDR2 FQNEAQ (reference sequence). The V end lost 5 bases, the J end lost 3 bases, and 20 bases lay between the germline ends. The CDR3 totals 16 residues. The CDR3 sequence is CASSLHTSHRGYEQYF. The CDR3 bases are TGTGCCAGCAGCCTGCACACCTCCCATAGGGGCTACGAGCAGTACTTC.

This rearrangement joins TRBV15 to TRBJ2-7; possible D gene TRBD1, 5 bases. V was trimmed by 0 bases and J by 0 bases, leaving 12 bases between them. This CDR3 is built from 16 residues. In germline, CDR1 is LNHNV, CDR2 YYDKDF (reference sequence). The DNA of the CDR3 is TGTGCCACCAGCAGAGATAAAGGGGTTAGCTCCTACGAGCAGTACTTC. Translated: CATSRDKGVSSYEQYF.

The chain uses TRBV25-1 and TRBJ2-1; 7 positions match TRBD1. J was trimmed by 5 bases and V by 6 bases; bases with no gene match: 7. Germline CDR1 MGHDK, CDR2 SYGVNS. The CDR3 sequence is 14 residues long. The CDR3 loop reads CASRPTGWDNEQFF. In nucleotides, the CDR3 is TGTGCCAGCAGGCCGACAGGGTGGGACAATGAGCAGTTCTTC.

CDR3 coding DNA: TGCGCCAGCAGTACTACCGGTGTGCAAGAGACCCAGTACTTC. It translates to CASSTTGVQETQYF. The chain is built from TRBV5-1 and TRBJ2-5; D unclear. V gave up 5 bases and J gave up 2 bases, with 13 bases separating them. Per the germline V gene, CDR1 is SGHRS and CDR2 is YFSETQ. The CDR3 contains 14 residues.

The chain links TRBV30 to TRBJ1-2; D may be TRBD1 (6 bases). Germline CDR1 GTSNPN, CDR2 SVGIG (reference sequence). This CDR3 contains 13 residues. The V end lost 3 bases, the J end lost 6 bases, and 14 bases lay between the germline ends. CDR3 in DNA: TGTGCCTGGAGCGAAATAAGACAGGATGGCTACACCTTC. It translates to CAWSEIRQDGYTF.

The V gene is TRBV29-1, the J gene TRBJ2-3; 7 nucleotides align to TRBD1. The trim removed 6 bases at V and 4 bases at J, leaving 4 bases unmatched. Germline CDR1 reads SQVTM; CDR2 reads ANQGSEA. This CDR3 has 12 amino acids. The CDR3 reads CSVTGQSDTQYF. CDR3 nucleotides: TGCAGCGTGACGGGACAGTCAGATACGCAGTATTTT.

The J gene is TRBJ1-4, the V gene TRBV6-1; the match to TRBD1 covers 7 bases. V shed 8 bases and J 5 bases; nucleotides not matched to a gene: 5. This CDR3 comprises 13 residues. The V gene's germline CDR1 is MNHNS and CDR2 SASEGT. The CDR3 sequence: CASSGTENEKLFF. The CDR3, as DNA: TGTGCCAGCTCCGGGACAGAGAATGAAAAACTGTTTTTT.

V gene TRBV2 combines with J gene TRBJ1-4; D is undetermined. Germline V CDR1 and CDR2: SNHLY, FYNNEI. CDR3 length equals 14 residues. Trimming removed 6 bases at V and 7 bases at J, with 15 bases between. The CDR3 is CASRDGVIREKLFF. The CDR3 DNA follows: TGTGCCAGCAGGGACGGGGTAATCCGTGAAAAACTGTTTTTT.

The chain employs TRBV19 and TRBJ2-5; D is unclear. Germline V gene sequence: CDR1 LNHDA, CDR2 SQIVND (reference sequence). The CDR3 runs 17 residues. V was clipped by 1 base and J by 1 base, with 16 bases between them. The CDR3 region has the DNA TGTGCCAGTAGTATAGTATCCAACCGCCGGTCCCAAGAGACCCAGTACTTC. This translates into CASSIVSNRRSQETQYF.

V is TRBV10-3 and J is TRBJ2-1, with D hard to call. This CDR3 spans 16 amino acids. The germline V and J ends were trimmed by 3 bases and 5 bases, with 17 bases remaining between them. Germline V gene data show CDR1 as ENHRY and CDR2 as SYGVKD. The CDR3 DNA is TGTGCCATCAGTGATCGGCGGAGCCTAGACCACAATGAGCAGTTCTTC. Protein sequence: CAISDRRSLDHNEQFF.

This rearrangement joins TRBV30 to TRBJ2-3; D may be TRBD1 (6 bases). This CDR3 region has 14 residues. In germline, CDR1 is GTSNPN, CDR2 SVGIG (reference sequence). Trimming cost V 2 bases and J 7 bases, with 16 bases left between them. The CDR3 is CAWSQTGLRNTQYF. CDR3 sequence (DNA): TGTGCCTGGAGTCAAACAGGGTTGAGGAATACGCAGTATTTT.

The chain couples TRBV2 to TRBJ2-2; 11 positions match TRBD1. Trimming cost V 7 bases and J 4 bases; bases outside gene matches: 5. The CDR3 consists of 15 residues. Per germline, CDR1 SNHLY and CDR2 FYNNEI. The CDR3: CASTGDRGGTGELFF. In nucleotides, the CDR3 is TGTGCCAGCACCGGGGACAGGGGGGGCACCGGGGAGCTGTTTTTT.

The rearrangement joins TRBV5-5 to TRBJ2-7; D might be TRBD2 (5 bases). The CDR3 spans 15 residues. V was shortened by 0 bases and J by 3 bases, with 13 bases between the two germline ends. The germline CDR1 and CDR2 sequences are SGHKS and YYEKEE (reference sequence). For the CDR3, the DNA is TGTGCCAGCAGCTTGGGAGAAGGGAGTATCTACGAGCAGTACTTC. Protein sequence: CASSLGEGSIYEQYF.

The genes are TRBV6-4 and TRBJ2-1; 7 bases line up with TRBD2. After removal of 6 bases from V and 7 bases from J, the junction contained 12 bases not matched to a gene. The CDR3 is 15 residues long. Germline CDR1 MRHNA, CDR2 SNTAGT. CDR3 region: CASSRTGTNWNEQFF. CDR3 bases: TGTGCCAGCAGCCGCACCGGGACTAACTGGAATGAGCAGTTCTTC.

J is TRBJ2-5 and V is TRBV6-1; TRBD2 matches at 10 bases. This CDR3 region has 15 residues. CDR1 and CDR2 from the germline V gene are MNHNS and SASEGT. V was pared by 6 bases and J by 6 bases, with 10 bases of the junction left unmatched. The CDR3 here is CASSEYTSGKQTQYF. The CDR3 DNA reads TGTGCCAGCAGCGAGTACACTAGCGGGAAGCAGACCCAGTACTTC.

The chain carries TRBV4-1 and TRBJ2-6; a weak D match, TRBD1 (5 bases). The V gene's germline CDR1 is MGHRA and CDR2 YSYEKL. This CDR3 spans 18 amino acids. V lost 4 bases and J 1 base, leaving 17 bases between the germline ends. This CDR3 reads CASSPEPTATSGANVLTF. In DNA form, the CDR3 reads TGCGCCAGCAGCCCTGAACCGACAGCGACATCTGGGGCCAACGTCCTGACTTTC.

This chain connects TRBV7-3 to TRBJ2-1, with TRBD1 as a possible D gene (6 bases). The ends were cut back, 4 bases at V and 7 bases at J, with 11 bases in the middle. CDR3 size: 13 residues. Germline V gene data show CDR1 as SGHTA and CDR2 as FQGTGA. The CDR3 DNA follows: TGTGCCAGCAGCTCACTACAGGGTAATGAGCAGTTCTTC. Translation: CASSSLQGNEQFF.

The V and J genes are TRBV29-1 and TRBJ2-4, with 11 bases that match TRBD2. V lost 7 bases and J lost 6; bases outside the gene matches: 8. The CDR3 extends over 14 amino acids. Germline-derived CDR1 and CDR2 are SQVTM and ANQGSEA. Here the CDR3 reads CSALAGGGINIQYF. DNA for the CDR3: TGCAGCGCTCTAGCGGGAGGAGGGATAAACATTCAGTACTTC.

V and J are TRBV18 and TRBJ2-5, with unresolved D. CDR1 is KGHSH and CDR2 is LQKENI in the germline V gene. This CDR3 is built from 15 residues. The germline V and J ends were trimmed by 0 bases and 1 base, with 9 bases remaining between them. The CDR3 loop reads CASSPPRILQETQYF. The CDR3 DNA follows: TGTGCCAGCTCACCACCGCGGATCCTCCAAGAGACCCAGTACTTC.

V usage is TRBV6-1 and J usage is TRBJ1-1; no reliable D call. The ends were cut back, 4 bases at V and 6 bases at J, with 15 bases in the middle. Germline V gene data show CDR1 as MNHNS and CDR2 as SASEGT. The CDR3 sequence is 14 residues long. The CDR3 coding sequence is TGTGCCAGCAGTGCCTCCGGGTCAAGCGCTGAAGCTTTCTTT. Its protein product is CASSASGSSAEAFF.

V gene TRBV29-1 combines with J gene TRBJ2-1; no firm D call. This CDR3 is built from 10 residues. The ends were cut back, 4 bases at V and 8 bases at J, with 6 bases in the middle. The germline V gene encodes CDR1 SQVTM and CDR2 ANQGSEA. CDR3 in amino acids: CSVGSDEQFF. In DNA form, the CDR3 reads TGCAGCGTTGGTTCGGATGAGCAGTTCTTC.